A single sample gave rise to the 10 T cell receptor beta chains below, sequenced in a study of response to subunit inactivated influenza vaccine. One entry per CDR3 protein, called by TCRdb with MiXCR from the RT-PCR reads. The data hold about 570,000 distinct CDR3 sequences, with about 11% observed a single time. The sample was also linked to a second study, of T cells expressing NK-cell markers. Per that paper: UMI-tagged 5'RACE template switching yielded the TCR beta cDNA.

The sample in question was PBMCs from blood, obtained on the day of vaccination. The receptors stem from a man aged 45-60 years who received an inactivated influenza vaccine.

The chain combines TRBV20-1 with TRBJ1-4, with TRBD1 as a possible D gene (5 bases). V shed 3 bases and J shed 2 bases, with 16 bases lying between them. The CDR3 runs to 16 residues. CDR1 is DFQATT, CDR2 SNEGSKA, per germline (reference sequence). The CDR3 protein is CSASNGARRTNEKLFF. The CDR3 nucleotides read TGCAGTGCTAGTAACGGGGCCAGGAGGACTAATGAAAAACTGTTTTTT.

The rearrangement uses TRBV27 and TRBJ1-2, with D tentatively TRBD1 (6 bases). V was pared by 2 bases and J by 8 bases, with 12 bases between. The CDR3 length is 13 residues. Germline CDR1 is MNHEY and CDR2 is SMNVEV (reference sequence). The CDR3 DNA sequence: TGTGCCAGCAGTTTAGGGGGGGGCTGGGGCTACACCTTC. Its translation: CASSLGGGWGYTF.

The chain employs TRBV10-1 and TRBJ2-1, with unresolved D. Germline CDR1 and CDR2: WNHNN and SYGVQD (reference sequence). There are 14 residues in the CDR3. Deletions cut 2 bases from V and 3 bases from J, with 8 bases between. For the CDR3, the DNA is TGCGCCAGCAGTGAGGTGAGACACTACAATGAGCAGTTCTTC. Amino acids: CASSEVRHYNEQFF.

The J gene is TRBJ2-5, the V gene TRBV12-3 or TRBV12-4; D remains ambiguous. The CDR3 runs to 12 residues. Trimming took 7 bases from V and 5 from J, leaving 11 bases between them. The CDR3 loop is CASTRNRETQYF. The CDR3, as DNA: TGTGCCAGCACCAGGAATAGGGAGACCCAGTACTTC.

This clonotype has at least ten counts. This chain links TRBV7-2 with TRBJ2-7; 8 nucleotides line up with TRBD1. In germline, CDR1 is SGHTA, CDR2 FQGNSA. The CDR3 runs to 16 residues. V lost 8 bases and J lost 2; bases outside the gene matches: 14. CDR3 in DNA: TGTGCCAGCGACAAAGGAATGGGACAGGCGACCTACGAGCAGTACTTC. Its translation is CASDKGMGQATYEQYF.

This clonotype was seen a handful of times. J is TRBJ1-2 and V is TRBV6-2 or TRBV6-3; D might be TRBD1 (5 bases). The V end lost 6 bases, the J end lost 6 bases, and 20 bases lay between the germline ends. CDR1 MNHEY and CDR2 SVGEGT come from the germline V gene. This CDR3 is 15 amino acids long. The CDR3 DNA sequence: TGTGCCAGCAGCCTCTCTACCCGACAGACTAATGGCTACACCTTC. This sequence encodes CASSLSTRQTNGYTF.

The genes are TRBV4-2 and TRBJ1-4; D is unclear. The length of the CDR3 is 15 residues. V gave up 0 bases and J gave up 4 bases, with 9 bases separating them. Germline CDR1 and CDR2: LGHNA and YNFKEQ. The CDR3 protein is CASSQDWGFNEKLFF. CDR3 DNA: TGTGCCAGCAGCCAAGATTGGGGATTTAATGAAAAACTGTTTTTT.

The sample holds a few counts of this clonotype. The CDR3 DNA is TGTGCCAGCAGCTTAACGGTGGCCACTGAAGCTTTCTTT. Translation: CASSLTVATEAFF. The rearrangement joins TRBV7-8 to TRBJ1-1; D gene ambiguous. Germline V gene lookup returns CDR1 SGHVS and CDR2 FQNEAQ. V was shortened by 2 bases and J by 4 bases, with 8 bases between the two germline ends. The CDR3 runs 13 residues.

This clonotype showed up just a few times. The chain uses TRBV18 and TRBJ2-7, with 8 positions matching TRBD1. Trimming took 6 bases from V and 6 from J; bases not matched to a gene: 10. From germline, CDR1 is KGHSH and CDR2 LQKENI. There are 14 residues in the CDR3. DNA of the CDR3: TGTGCCAGCTCCGAAGGACAGGGTGGTGGCGAGCAGTACTTC. Its translation is CASSEGQGGGEQYF.

CDR3 sequence (DNA): TGTGCCAGCAGCACCAGGGGTGTTAAGAATGAGCAGTTCTTC. This gives the protein CASSTRGVKNEQFF. This rearrangement joins TRBV5-6 to TRBJ2-1; possibly TRBD1 for D (6 bases). CDR3 length: 14 residues. The germline V and J ends were trimmed by 4 bases and 7 bases, with 15 bases remaining between them. Germline assignment: CDR1 SGHDT and CDR2 YYEEEE.